These 24 T cell receptor beta chains were all obtained from the same sample, sequenced in a study of Graves' ophthalmopathy and Graves' hyperthyroidism. RNA transcripts were the template, and TCR beta CDR3 regions were amplified from them. After a first-round RT-PCR with HTBI primers, a second-round multiplex PCR was run. One entry per CDR3 protein results from TCRdb running MiXCR on the multiplex PCR reads. The sample lists 350,000 to 400,000 distinct CDR3 sequences, 15% occurring once. Sequencing used peripheral blood. The receptors originated from a woman under 30 with stable Graves' hyperthyroidism.

The V and J genes are TRBV20-1 and TRBJ1-2, with TRBD1 matching over 8 bases. The CDR3 loop spans 12 amino acids. The germline V gene has CDR1 DFQATT and CDR2 SNEGSKA (reference sequence). The CDR3 DNA reads TGCAGCGCGGACAGGGTGAGCTATGGCTACACCTTC. This gives the protein CSADRVSYGYTF.

This clonotype was observed at least ten times. The chain joins TRBV12-3 or TRBV12-4 to TRBJ1-6; TRBD1 aligns across 8 bases. V was clipped by 4 bases and J by 7 bases; unmatched bases: 6. CDR3 size: 15 residues. The DNA for the CDR3 is TGTGCCAGCAGTTACGGGCAGGGGGCCAATTCACCCCTCCACTTT. Translated, it gives CASSYGQGANSPLHF.

This clonotype has a count of ten or more. The rearrangement uses TRBV4-1 and TRBJ2-5, with D possibly matching TRBD1 (5 bases). The V gene lost 4 bases and the J gene lost 2 bases, with 14 bases spanning the gap. The CDR3 contains 15 residues. Germline CDR1 and CDR2: MGHRA and YSYEKL. The chain's CDR3 is CASSRDPQGQETQYF. The CDR3 bases are TGCGCCAGCAGCCGAGACCCTCAGGGACAAGAGACCCAGTACTTC.

The chain combines TRBV12-3 or TRBV12-4 with TRBJ1-1, with a tentative D call TRBD1 (5 bases). Trimming shortened V by 6 bases and J by 2 bases, and 13 bases separated the two germline ends. The CDR3 has 14 amino acids. The CDR3 reads CASRGGRGNTEAFF. The CDR3, as DNA: TGTGCCAGCAGGGGGGGACGGGGAAACACTGAAGCTTTCTTT.

This clonotype was counted at least ten times. The rearrangement uses TRBV6-1 and TRBJ2-7, with D possibly matching TRBD1 (6 bases). Germline CDR1 and CDR2: MNHNS and SASEGT. This CDR3 contains 15 residues. V dropped 5 bases and J dropped 3 bases, with 17 bases sitting between them. The CDR3 nucleotides read TGTGCCAGCAGTCCCGGGACACCTTACCGCTACGAGCAGTACTTC. Translated, it gives CASSPGTPYRYEQYF.

The table lists this clonotype with a few counts. V is TRBV9 and J is TRBJ2-7; no firm D call. The CDR3 has 13 amino acids. CDR1 SGDLS and CDR2 YYNGEE come from the germline V gene. V was clipped by 1 base and J by 5 bases, with 10 bases between them. CDR3 nucleotides: TGTGCCAGCAGCGTATCAAGTATGAACGAGCAGTACTTC. Residues: CASSVSSMNEQYF.

This clonotype was recorded at least ten times. The chain is built from TRBV19 and TRBJ1-5, with a tentative D call TRBD1 (6 bases). Germline V gene sequence: CDR1 LNHDA, CDR2 SQIVND (reference sequence). Deletions cut 4 bases from V and 5 bases from J, with 9 bases between. CDR3 length equals 13 residues. CDR3 in DNA: TGTGCCAGTAGTACCTACAGGGATCAGCCCCAGCATTTT. It is translated as CASSTYRDQPQHF.

This clonotype was seen repeatedly, ten times or more. The chain is built from TRBV6-1 and TRBJ2-7; 8 nucleotides agree with TRBD1. CDR3 length: 15 residues. Germline lookup yields CDR1 MNHNS and CDR2 SASEGT. The junction had 9 bases not matched to a gene; V was cut back by 6 bases and J by 2 bases. The CDR3 sequence: CASSLGTGSTYEQYF. The CDR3 DNA is TGTGCCAGCAGCCTAGGGACAGGATCTACCTACGAGCAGTACTTC.

This clonotype showed up many times. The gene calls are TRBV25-1 and TRBJ2-7, with TRBD1 matching over 9 bases. In germline, CDR1 is MGHDK, CDR2 SYGVNS. The length of the CDR3 is 14 residues. The ends lost 7 bases at V and 2 bases at J; junction bases unmatched: 6. CDR3 protein: CASTQTGGPYEQYF. In nucleotides, the CDR3 is TGTGCCAGCACCCAGACAGGGGGACCCTACGAGCAGTACTTC.

The table lists this clonotype with many counts. The J gene is TRBJ1-2, the V gene TRBV24-1, with 7 positions matching TRBD1. This CDR3 comprises 12 residues. The ends lost 8 bases at V and 8 bases at J; junction bases unmatched: 7. CDR1 is KGHDR, CDR2 SFDVKD, per germline. For the CDR3, the DNA is TGTGCCACCAACGACAGGGAAGAAGGCTACACCTTC. Encoded protein: CATNDREEGYTF.

The chain uses TRBV6-2 or TRBV6-3 and TRBJ2-5; tentatively, D is TRBD2 (6 bases). Deletions cut 5 bases from V and 5 bases from J, with 15 bases between. Germline CDR1 reads MNHEY; CDR2 reads SVGEGT. The CDR3 is 14 amino acids. The CDR3 sequence is CASSRLARWETQYF. CDR3 in DNA: TGTGCCAGCAGTCGCCTAGCGCGGTGGGAGACCCAGTACTTC.

This rearrangement joins TRBV15 to TRBJ1-1; D call uncertain. The V end was cut by 3 bases, the J end by 7 bases, with 12 bases between. CDR3 size: 13 residues. Per germline, CDR1 LNHNV and CDR2 YYDKDF (reference sequence). The CDR3 reads CATSRTPANEAFF. Here the CDR3 DNA reads TGTGCCACCAGCAGGACACCAGCCAATGAAGCTTTCTTT.

This clonotype occurred a few times. The gene calls are TRBV4-1 and TRBJ2-7, with D hard to call. The germline gives CDR1 MGHRA, CDR2 YSYEKL. V shed 0 bases and J shed 6 bases, with 12 bases lying between them. The CDR3 is 14 amino acids. CDR3 in DNA: TGCGCCAGCAGCCAAGAAGACTTCATCCGCGAGCAGTACTTC. Translation gives CASSQEDFIREQYF.

This clonotype was found many times. The chain has TRBV11-2 and TRBJ1-2; weak D call: TRBD1 (5 bases). This CDR3 is built from 13 residues. V lost 1 base and J lost 3, with 6 bases in between. From germline, CDR1 is SGHAT and CDR2 FQNNGV. The CDR3 loop reads CASSLGQYYGYTF. CDR3 nucleotide sequence: TGTGCCAGCAGCTTAGGACAGTACTATGGCTACACCTTC.

In its sample, this clonotype was seen a few times. This may come from a read error, since a much larger clone is one base off. The chain recombines TRBV15 with TRBJ1-6; 11 bases fit TRBD1. Germline values: CDR1 LNHNV, CDR2 YYDKDF (reference sequence). The V and J ends lost 5 bases and 9 bases, in that order; junction bases with no gene match: 3. This CDR3 comprises 14 residues. Written as DNA, the CDR3 is TGTGCCACCAGCTCCGGACAGGGGGCTTCACCCCTCCACTTT. Its protein is CATSSGQGASPLHF. Variable domain in full (rest from reference TRBV15 and TRBJ1-6): DAMVIQNPRYQVTQFGKPVTLSCSQTLNHNVMYWYQQKSSQAPKLLFHYYDKDFNNEADTPDNFQSRRPNTSFCFLDIRSPGLGDTAMYLCATSSGQGASPLHFGNGTRLTVT.

This clonotype was observed at least ten times. The rearrangement uses TRBV12-3 or TRBV12-4 and TRBJ1-2; no firm D call. With 3 bases removed from V and 5 bases from J, the gap between germline ends came to 13 bases. The CDR3 is 14 residues long. In DNA, the CDR3 is TGTGCCAGCAGTTTTAACAGAAAATTTTATGGCTACACCTTC. Protein product: CASSFNRKFYGYTF.

This clonotype was seen many times. The chain joins TRBV25-1 to TRBJ1-5, with 7 bases fitting TRBD1. V lost 9 bases and J lost 4; bases outside the gene matches: 6. This CDR3 region has 13 residues. Germline V gene data show CDR1 as MGHDK and CDR2 as SYGVNS. The CDR3 spells CASEGAVNQPQHF. In nucleotides, the CDR3 is TGTGCCAGTGAGGGGGCCGTAAATCAGCCCCAGCATTTT. The whole variable domain, remainder taken from reference TRBV25-1 and TRBJ1-5, is EADIYQTPRYLVIGTGKKITLECSQTMGHDKMYWYQQDPGMELHLIHYSYGVNSTEKGDLSSESTVSRIRTEHFPLTLESARPSHTSQYLCASEGAVNQPQHFGDGTRLSIL.

This clonotype has just a few counts. A junction boundary mismatches the germline segment, possibly from a read error. V is TRBV6-5 and J is TRBJ1-2; D unclear. This CDR3 has 14 amino acids. CDR1 is MNHEY, CDR2 SVGAGI, per germline. CDR3: CASSYVAANSGYTF. The DNA of the CDR3 is TGTGCCAGCAGTTACGTGGCAGCGAACTCTGGCTACACCTTC.

This clonotype was found a few times. This chain links TRBV3-1 with TRBJ2-7; the D is unclear. Per germline, CDR1 LGHDT and CDR2 YNNKEL (reference sequence). CDR3 length equals 11 residues. Trimming cost V 0 bases and J 5 bases, with 2 bases left between them. CDR3 nucleotides: TGTGCCAGCAGCCAAGAGGACGAGCAGTACTTC. As protein: CASSQEDEQYF.

This clonotype was recorded at least ten times. The chain joins TRBV7-2 to TRBJ1-2; D gene ambiguous. Germline CDR1 is SGHTA and CDR2 is FQGNSA. The CDR3 runs to 12 residues. V was trimmed by 5 bases and J by 7 bases, leaving 11 bases between them. The CDR3 is CASSRDPGGYTF. Written as DNA, the CDR3 is TGTGCCAGCAGCCGTGATCCGGGTGGCTACACCTTC.

This clonotype showed up many times. This chain uses TRBV6-5 with TRBJ1-3; D gene uncertain. V dropped 2 bases and J dropped 0 bases, with 5 bases sitting between them. This CDR3 contains 14 residues. Germline V gene data show CDR1 as MNHEY and CDR2 as SVGAGI. The CDR3: CASSYTPSGNTIYF. The CDR3 DNA is TGTGCCAGCAGTTACACCCCCTCTGGAAACACCATATATTTT.

This clonotype was picked up many times. This chain connects TRBV19 to TRBJ1-1, with D possibly matching TRBD1 (5 bases). The CDR3 loop spans 15 amino acids. The V end was cut by 1 base, the J end by 2 bases, with 11 bases between. The germline V gene encodes CDR1 LNHDA and CDR2 SQIVND (reference sequence). The CDR3 DNA reads TGTGCCAGTAGTATAGGGGTTCGGGGCAACACTGAAGCTTTCTTT. Protein sequence: CASSIGVRGNTEAFF.

In this sample, this clonotype turned up many times. The rearrangement links TRBV7-8 to TRBJ2-5; 8 bases line up with TRBD1. The CDR3 consists of 14 residues. Trimming cost V 7 bases and J 5 bases; bases outside gene matches: 9. The germline CDR1 and CDR2 sequences are SGHVS and FQNEAQ. DNA for the CDR3: TGTGCCAGCAAAACCACAGGGGGTAGGGAGACCCAGTACTTC. Amino acids: CASKTTGGRETQYF.

This clonotype was seen a handful of times. The chain recombines TRBV20-1 with TRBJ1-5; maybe TRBD1 (6 bases). Germline CDR1 DFQATT, CDR2 SNEGSKA (reference sequence). Trimming pared 3 bases from V and 1 base from J, leaving 10 bases between. The CDR3 is made up of 14 amino acids. The CDR3 region is CSASAGVSNQPQHF. Written as DNA, the CDR3 is TGCAGTGCTAGCGCAGGGGTGAGCAATCAGCCCCAGCATTTT.